This TCR beta chain derives from a study of CD8 T cells in ankylosing spondylitis. Quantitative molecular-barcoded 5'-RACE generated the TCR beta libraries. Via MiXCR, TCRdb re-called the 5' RACE reads, giving one row per CDR3 protein. The sample carries 800,000 to 900,000 distinct CDR3 sequences, 12% recorded once. Study-wide points: Previous work reported some of these motif variants in the synovial fluid and blood of reactive arthritis. Disease-linked clones were reportedly significantly enriched in matched ankylosing spondylitis synovial fluid. There was a TCR beta motif, made of several highly homologous variants, that appeared characteristic of ankylosing spondylitis blood. Researchers report that disease-linked clones proved CD8+ and relatively rare in peripheral blood.

Germline V gene sequence: CDR1 MNHEY, CDR2 SMNVEV (reference sequence). The CDR3 is 15 amino acids. V was shortened by 6 bases and J by 0 bases, with 13 bases between the two germline ends. Comments on this clonotype: No antigen is known for it.

This chain connects TRBV27 to TRBJ2-3; D is possibly TRBD2 (5 bases). The receptor comes from a male donor with ankylosing spondylitis. Sequencing input: blood, either unsorted or a sorted T cell fraction (not recorded which). CDR3 nucleotide sequence: TGTGCCAGCAGCCCTCTTCGCGGGAGCACAGATACGCAGTATTTT. This translates into CASSPLRGSTDTQYF.